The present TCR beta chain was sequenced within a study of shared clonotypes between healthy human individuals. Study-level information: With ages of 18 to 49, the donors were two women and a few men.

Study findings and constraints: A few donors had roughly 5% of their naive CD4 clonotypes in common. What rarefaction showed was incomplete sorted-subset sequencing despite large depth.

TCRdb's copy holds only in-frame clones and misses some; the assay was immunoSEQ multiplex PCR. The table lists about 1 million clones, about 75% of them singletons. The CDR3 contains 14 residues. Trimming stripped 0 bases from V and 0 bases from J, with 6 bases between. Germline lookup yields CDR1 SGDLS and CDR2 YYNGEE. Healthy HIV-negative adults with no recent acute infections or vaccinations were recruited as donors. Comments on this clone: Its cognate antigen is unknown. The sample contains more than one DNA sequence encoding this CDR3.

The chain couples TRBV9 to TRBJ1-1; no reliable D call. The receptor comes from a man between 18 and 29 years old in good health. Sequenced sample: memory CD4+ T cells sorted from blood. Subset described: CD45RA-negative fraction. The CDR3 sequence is CASSVGRMNTEAFF. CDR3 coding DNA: TGTGCCAGCAGCGTAGGACGGATGAACACTGAAGCTTTCTTT.